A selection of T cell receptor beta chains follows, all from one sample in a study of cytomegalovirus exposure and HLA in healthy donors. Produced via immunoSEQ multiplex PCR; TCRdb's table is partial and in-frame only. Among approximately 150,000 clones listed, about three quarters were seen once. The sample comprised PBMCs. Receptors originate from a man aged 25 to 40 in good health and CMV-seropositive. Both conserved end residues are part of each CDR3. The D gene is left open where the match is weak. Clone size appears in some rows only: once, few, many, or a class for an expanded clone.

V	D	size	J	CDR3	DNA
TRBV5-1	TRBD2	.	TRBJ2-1	CASSYAGGPYREQFF	TGCGCCAGCAGCTATGCGGGAGGGCCTTATCGTGAGCAGTTCTTC
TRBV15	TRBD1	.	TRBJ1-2	CATSGGGQDRYGYTF	TGTGCCACCAGCGGGGGGGGACAGGACCGCTATGGCTACACCTTC
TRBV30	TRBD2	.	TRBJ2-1	CAWRTGLAGGEFF	TGTGCCTGGAGGACCGGACTAGCGGGAGGAGAGTTCTTC
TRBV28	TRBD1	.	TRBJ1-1	CASNPKQGLTEAFF	TGTGCCAGCAATCCGAAACAGGGGCTCACTGAAGCTTTCTTT
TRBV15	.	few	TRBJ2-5	CATSPRRGETQYF	TGTGCCACCAGCCCCCGGCGGGGAGAGACCCAGTACTTC
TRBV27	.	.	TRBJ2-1	CASSLSPVSSYNEQFF	TGTGCCAGCAGTTTATCCCCTGTCAGCTCCTACAATGAGCAGTTCTTC
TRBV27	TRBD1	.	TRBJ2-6	CASSLQGQDSGANVLTF	TGTGCCAGCAGTTTACAGGGACAGGACTCTGGGGCCAACGTCCTGACTTTC
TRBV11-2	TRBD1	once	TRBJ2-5	CASSLWAWDRGRETQYF	TGTGCCAGCAGCTTATGGGCTTGGGACAGGGGTAGAGAGACCCAGTACTTC
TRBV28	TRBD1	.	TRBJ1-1	CASSFQGGTEAFF	TGTGCCAGCAGTTTCCAGGGGGGCACTGAAGCTTTCTTT
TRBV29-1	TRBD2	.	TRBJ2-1	CSVSGGDNEQFF	TGCAGCGTCTCTGGGGGGGACAATGAGCAGTTCTTC
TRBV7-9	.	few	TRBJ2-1	CASSASGNEQFF	TGTGCCAGCAGCGCGAGCGGCAATGAGCAGTTCTTC
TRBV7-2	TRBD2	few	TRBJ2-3	CASSGILAGVADTQYF	TGTGCCAGCAGCGGGATACTAGCGGGAGTGGCAGATACGCAGTATTTT
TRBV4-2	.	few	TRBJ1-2	CASSQDLVLGQYGYTF	TGTGCCAGCAGCCAAGATTTGGTATTGGGGCAGTATGGCTACACCTTC
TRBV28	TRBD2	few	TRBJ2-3	CASTPITGPGLGGADTQYF	TGTGCCAGCACCCCCATCACTGGCCCGGGACTAGGGGGGGCAGATACGCAGTATTTT
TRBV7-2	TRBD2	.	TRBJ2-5	CASSLSFGGETQYF	TGTGCCAGCAGCTTGTCTTTCGGGGGGGAGACCCAGTACTTC
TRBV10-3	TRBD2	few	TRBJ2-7	CAISEHGTSGEQYF	TGTGCCATCAGTGAACACGGGACTAGCGGCGAGCAGTACTTC
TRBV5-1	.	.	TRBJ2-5	CASSLAPDSRRIQETQYF	TGCGCCAGCAGCTTGGCCCCGGACAGTAGACGAATCCAAGAGACCCAGTACTTC
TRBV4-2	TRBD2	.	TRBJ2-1	CASSETHPGLAGNNEQFF	TGTGCCAGCAGCGAGACTCACCCGGGACTAGCGGGAAACAATGAGCAGTTCTTC
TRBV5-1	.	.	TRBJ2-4	CASSLVAAMQNIQYF	TGCGCCAGCAGCTTGGTGGCAGCGATGCAAAACATTCAGTACTTC
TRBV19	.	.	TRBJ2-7	CASSEYSGQVVGEQYF	TGTGCCAGTAGTGAATACAGCGGGCAGGTTGTCGGCGAGCAGTACTTC
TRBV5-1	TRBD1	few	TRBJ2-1	CASKLPGQGSNEQFF	TGCGCCAGTAAGCTTCCGGGACAGGGCAGCAATGAGCAGTTCTTC
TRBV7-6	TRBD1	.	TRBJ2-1	CASSLAPGQGAYEQFF	TGTGCCAGCAGCTTAGCGCCGGGACAGGGGGCCTATGAGCAGTTCTTC
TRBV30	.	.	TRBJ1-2	CAWSVRGTNGYTF	TGTGCCTGGAGTGTTAGGGGTACGAATGGCTACACCTTC
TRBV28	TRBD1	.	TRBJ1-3	CASSFGQGTGNTIYF	TGTGCCAGCAGTTTTGGACAGGGGACTGGAAACACCATATATTTT
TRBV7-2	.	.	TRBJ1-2	CASSSQGLGYTF	TGTGCCAGCAGCTCCCAGGGCCTTGGCTACACCTTC
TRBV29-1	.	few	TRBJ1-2	CSVAGETIYGYTF	TGCAGCGTTGCCGGAGAGACGATCTATGGCTACACCTTC
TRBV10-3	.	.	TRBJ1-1	CAISGRGRAEAFF	TGTGCCATCAGTGGCAGGGGAAGGGCTGAAGCTTTCTTT
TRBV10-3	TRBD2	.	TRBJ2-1	CAISGRAGGYNEQFF	TGTGCCATCAGTGGTAGAGCGGGAGGGTACAATGAGCAGTTCTTC